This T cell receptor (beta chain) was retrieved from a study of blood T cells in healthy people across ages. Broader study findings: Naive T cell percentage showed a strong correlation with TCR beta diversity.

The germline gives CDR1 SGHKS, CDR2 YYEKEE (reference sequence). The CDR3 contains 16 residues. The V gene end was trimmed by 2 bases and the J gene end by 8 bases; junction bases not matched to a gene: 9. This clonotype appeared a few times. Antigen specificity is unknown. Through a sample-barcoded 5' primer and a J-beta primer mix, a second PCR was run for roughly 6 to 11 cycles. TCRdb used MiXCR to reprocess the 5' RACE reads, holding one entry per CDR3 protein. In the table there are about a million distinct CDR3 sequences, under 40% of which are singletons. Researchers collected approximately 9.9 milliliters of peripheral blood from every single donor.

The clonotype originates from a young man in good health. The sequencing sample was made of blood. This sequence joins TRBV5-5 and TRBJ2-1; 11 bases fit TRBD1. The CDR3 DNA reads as TGTGCCAGCAGCTTAACCGGGACAGGGGGTATCTATGAGCAGTTCTTC. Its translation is CASSLTGTGGIYEQFF. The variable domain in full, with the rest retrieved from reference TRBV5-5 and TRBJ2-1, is DAGVTQSPTHLIKTRGQQVTLRCSPISGHKSVSWYQQVLGQGPQFIFQYYEKEERGRGNFPDRFSARQFPNYSSELNVNALLLGDSALYLCASSLTGTGGIYEQFFGPGTRLTVL.